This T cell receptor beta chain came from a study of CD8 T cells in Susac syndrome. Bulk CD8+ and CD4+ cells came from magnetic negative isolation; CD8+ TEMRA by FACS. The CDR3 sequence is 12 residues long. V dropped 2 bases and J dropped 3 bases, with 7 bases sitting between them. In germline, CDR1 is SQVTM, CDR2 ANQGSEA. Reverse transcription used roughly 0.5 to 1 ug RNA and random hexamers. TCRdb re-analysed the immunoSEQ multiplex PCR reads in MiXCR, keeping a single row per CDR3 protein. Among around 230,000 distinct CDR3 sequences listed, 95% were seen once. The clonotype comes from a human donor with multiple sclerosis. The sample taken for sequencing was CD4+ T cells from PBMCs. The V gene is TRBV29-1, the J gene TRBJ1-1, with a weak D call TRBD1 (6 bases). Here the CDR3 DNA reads TGCAGCGTTGAAAAGGGGGACACTGAAGCTTTCTTT. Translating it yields CSVEKGDTEAFF.